Only a few counts were recorded for the clone carrying this T cell receptor beta chain. The antigen remains unidentified. Produced via immunoSEQ multiplex PCR; TCRdb's table is partial and in-frame only. The sample holds 520,000 or so clones, around 74% seen once. This entry belongs to a study of shared clonotypes between healthy human individuals. Study background: Donors consisted of two women and a few men between 18 and 49. Study results and limitations: The study drew on few donors, limiting represented genetic and exposure-history diversity.

The CDR3 is 13 residues long. Deletions cut 8 bases from V and 4 bases from J, with 12 bases between. The germline gives CDR1 SGHVS, CDR2 FNYEAQ. The chain links TRBV7-6 to TRBJ2-1, with D possibly being TRBD2 (6 bases). The specimen sequenced was PBMCs. This sequence originates from a middle-aged woman in good health. Some clones in this sample may be carry-over from other donors' samples. CDR3 nucleotide sequence: TGTGCCAGCGGGGCCGCGGGGTACAATGAGCAGTTCTTC. This encodes CASGAAGYNEQFF.